One and the same sample provided the 14 T cell receptor beta chains below, sequenced in a study of blood T cell repertoires in COVID-19. The method was immunoSEQ multiplex PCR; TCRdb's version includes in-frame clones alone and lacks a portion of them. The sample lists 85,000 to 130,000 clones, about 88% occurring once. The sample consisted of peripheral blood. The receptors shown here come from a human donor in a cohort sampled during active COVID-19.

The V gene is TRBV29-1, the J gene TRBJ1-2; tentatively, D is TRBD1 (6 bases). The length of the CDR3 is 13 residues. In germline, CDR1 is SQVTM, CDR2 ANQGSEA. Trimming took 3 bases from V and 6 from J, leaving 14 bases between them. DNA of the CDR3: TGCAGCGTTGACAACAGGGAGTTGGATGGCTACACCTTC. This encodes CSVDNRELDGYTF.

J is TRBJ2-1 and V is TRBV27, with TRBD2 identical over 9 bases. The length of the CDR3 is 17 residues. Germline lookup yields CDR1 MNHEY and CDR2 SMNVEV (reference sequence). The V gene end was trimmed by 6 bases and the J gene end by 4 bases; junction bases not matched to a gene: 13. The CDR3 spells CASSRFLGAGGYNEQFF. The CDR3 nucleotides read TGTGCCAGCAGCCGGTTCCTCGGGGCGGGAGGGTACAATGAGCAGTTCTTC.

The gene calls are TRBV6-6 and TRBJ1-2, with 7 bases fitting TRBD1. This CDR3 region has 13 residues. Looked up from germline, CDR1 is MNHNY and CDR2 is SVGAGI (reference sequence). V lost 6 bases to trimming and J lost 8 bases; unmatched junction nucleotides: 9. The CDR3 protein is CASRPDRVGGYTF. CDR3 nucleotides: TGTGCCAGCAGGCCCGACAGGGTAGGCGGCTACACCTTC.

The J gene is TRBJ1-4, the V gene TRBV4-3; D might be TRBD1 (5 bases). Germline V lookup: CDR1 LGHNA, CDR2 YSLEER. The CDR3 is 18 residues long. The germline V and J ends were trimmed by 1 base and 4 bases, with 19 bases remaining between them. CDR3 residues: CASSQVFREGTVNEKLFF. CDR3 sequence (DNA): TGCGCCAGCAGCCAAGTCTTCAGGGAGGGGACGGTTAATGAAAAACTGTTTTTT.

This clone was found once. The J gene is TRBJ1-2, the V gene TRBV6-4; weak D call: TRBD1 (5 bases). CDR1 and CDR2 from the germline V gene are MRHNA and SNTAGT. The CDR3 covers 15 residues. Between the trimmed V and J ends, which lost 6 bases and 8 bases, there was a span of 22 bases. CDR3 protein: CASSPGSQAVRGYTF. DNA of the CDR3: TGTGCCAGCAGCCCCGGTTCACAGGCCGTGAGGGGCTACACCTTC.

This clone is judged medium-sized. The rearrangement uses TRBV19 and TRBJ2-3; D uncertain. Germline V gene sequence: CDR1 LNHDA, CDR2 SQIVND (reference sequence). This CDR3 spans 12 amino acids. Trimming left V 7 bases short and J 8 bases short, with 13 bases between. The CDR3 reads CASKHLGSTQYF. DNA for the CDR3: TGTGCCAGTAAGCACCTAGGAAGTACGCAGTATTTT.

This clone came up once. The chain recombines TRBV3-1 (or the pseudogene TRBV3-2) with TRBJ2-7; TRBD1 might be the D (6 bases). Near its end, the DNA agrees better with TRBJ2-1, so the J call may be wrong. CDR1 LGHDT and CDR2 YNNKEL come from the germline V gene (reference sequence). The CDR3 has 12 amino acids. The CDR3: CASSPSGVTQFF. CDR3 bases: TGTGCCAGCAGCCCCTCAGGGGTTACGCAGTTCTTC.

V and J are TRBV4-1 and TRBJ2-3, with 13 bases aligning to TRBD2. Germline values: CDR1 MGHRA, CDR2 YSYEKL. The CDR3 spans 21 residues. J gave up 0 bases and V 3 bases, and 15 bases lay outside the gene matches. The CDR3 loop is CASSHPGPRTSGGPSTDTQYF. The DNA of the CDR3 is TGCGCCAGCAGCCACCCGGGACCCCGGACTAGCGGGGGACCAAGCACAGATACGCAGTATTTT.

The rearrangement links TRBV7-8 to TRBJ2-7; possible D gene TRBD1, 6 bases. Trimming shortened V by 5 bases and J by 6 bases, and 11 bases separated the two germline ends. Looked up from germline, CDR1 is SGHVS and CDR2 is FQNEAQ. The CDR3 is 12 residues long. This chain's CDR3 is CASSIQGTEQYF. DNA of the CDR3: TGTGCCAGCAGCATACAGGGTACCGAGCAGTACTTC.

The chain employs TRBV6-5 and TRBJ1-1, with D maybe TRBD1 (6 bases). The length of the CDR3 is 15 residues. Trimming pared 2 bases from V and 2 bases from J, leaving 12 bases between. Germline V lookup: CDR1 MNHEY, CDR2 SVGAGI. The CDR3 sequence is CASSYTDRLNTEAFF. The CDR3 DNA sequence: TGTGCCAGCAGTTACACTGACAGGCTAAACACTGAAGCTTTCTTT.

This chain uses TRBV5-1 with TRBJ2-1, with 8 bases aligning to TRBD1. The CDR3 extends over 15 amino acids. After removal of 0 bases from V and 6 bases from J, the junction contained 5 bases not matched to a gene. Germline V gives CDR1 SGHRS, CDR2 YFSETQ. CDR3 loop: CASSLGQGSINEQFF. The CDR3 coding sequence is TGCGCCAGCAGCTTGGGACAGGGGTCAATCAATGAGCAGTTCTTC.

The rearrangement joins TRBV12-3 or TRBV12-4 to TRBJ1-1; possibly TRBD1 for D (6 bases). The ends were cut back, 7 bases at V and 4 bases at J, with 13 bases in the middle. The CDR3 runs 13 residues. CDR3 amino acids: CASKGDYGTEAFF. The CDR3, as DNA: TGTGCCAGCAAGGGGGATTATGGCACTGAAGCTTTCTTT.

The chain combines TRBV11-3 with TRBJ1-1; TRBD1 is a possible D gene (5 bases). CDR1 and CDR2 (germline): SGHNT, YENEEA. V dropped 5 bases and J dropped 5 bases, with 12 bases sitting between them. This CDR3 has 13 residues. CDR3 coding DNA: TGTGCCAGCAGCCCGGGACTGGGAACTGAAGCTTTCTTT. The encoded protein is CASSPGLGTEAFF.

The V call is TRBV19, the J call TRBJ2-5, with D maybe TRBD2 (6 bases). The CDR3 is made up of 13 amino acids. CDR1 and CDR2 (germline): LNHDA, SQIVND (reference sequence). V lost 5 bases and J 2 bases, leaving 9 bases between the germline ends. This CDR3 reads CASSSRGQETQYF. DNA for the CDR3: TGTGCCAGTAGTTCTCGGGGGCAAGAGACCCAGTACTTC.